This T cell receptor (beta chain) was captured by sequencing in a study of control samples from healthy donors and cancer patients. This clone has only one observation. J lost 0 bases, V lost 4 bases, and 3 bases had no gene match. This CDR3 spans 15 amino acids. Per the germline V gene, CDR1 is LGHDT and CDR2 is YNNKEL (reference sequence). TCRdb's table, derived via immunoSEQ multiplex PCR, lists solely in-frame clones and lacks some. This sample has about 51,000 clones, with 85% to 90% found just once. The TCR sequence derives from a man in his fifties with head and neck cancer. Specimen: PBMCs. This rearrangement joins TRBV3-1 (or the pseudogene TRBV3-2) to TRBJ1-3; 7 bases are shared with TRBD1. CDR3 sequence (DNA): TGTGCCAGCAGCCTTGGGACAGCCTCTGGAAACACCATATATTTT. Protein sequence: CASSLGTASGNTIYF.